This T cell receptor beta chain was captured in a study of cytomegalovirus exposure and HLA in healthy donors. Points from the study as a whole: Beyond CMV serostatus, there was no information to go on about immune exposure. Later work showed greater clonal expansion in HLA-associated TCR beta chains than in equally common others. The majority of CMV-associated TCR beta chains were reported as apparently HLA-restricted in a later analysis.

Comment on this clone: Its antigen is unidentified.

The primer mix had 60 Vbeta and 13 Jbeta primers. Sequencing was performed with immunoSEQ multiplex PCR; in TCRdb, only in-frame clones are kept and a portion is missing. The repertoire consists of about 160,000 clones, with about 80% occurring once and the leading ten covering about 4.7%. The sample was PBMCs. The TCR originated in a young man in good health and CMV-seronegative.

The CDR3 DNA sequence: TGTGCCAGCAGCACGGACAGGGACACCGGGGAGCTGTTTTTT. Translating it yields CASSTDRDTGELFF. This chain joins TRBV7-7 and TRBJ2-2; 8 nucleotides line up with TRBD1. This CDR3 is built from 14 residues. Trimming removed 5 bases from V and 3 bases from J; junction bases left unmatched: 2. Germline V gene sequence: CDR1 SSHAT, CDR2 FNYEAQ (reference sequence).